Listed below are T cell receptor beta chains from one sample, sequenced in a study of T-cell memory formation after mild COVID-19. MiXCR was run by TCRdb on the 5' RACE reads, yielding one entry per CDR3 protein. Of approximately 100,000 distinct CDR3 sequences listed, around a quarter were seen once; the top ten hold under 55%. The sample consisted of PBMCs or a T cell subset sorted from them (not recorded which). The source is a man between 18 and 35 years old who had mild COVID-19 (a few samples of this study predate the infection). Cell type and time point are not known. The CDR3 runs from the conserved cysteine through the conserved F or W. Each record gives: clone size, J gene, D gene, V gene, CDR3 protein, CDR3 DNA. The D gene is left open where the match is weak. The listing skips clone size in some rows; elsewhere it reads once, few, many or a size class.

abundance: few
j_gene: TRBJ2-3
d_gene: NA
v_gene: TRBV4-1
CDR3aa: CASSQDWGKTQYF
CDR3nt: TGCGCCAGCAGCCAAGACTGGGGTAAGACGCAGTATTTT

abundance: NA
j_gene: TRBJ2-5
d_gene: NA
v_gene: TRBV7-9
CDR3aa: CASSLDRDQETQYF
CDR3nt: TGTGCCAGCAGCTTAGACAGGGATCAAGAGACCCAGTACTTC

abundance: NA
j_gene: TRBJ2-3
d_gene: NA
v_gene: TRBV7-3
CDR3aa: CASSVPGSDTQYF
CDR3nt: TGTGCCAGCAGCGTGCCGGGGTCAGATACGCAGTATTTT

abundance: few
j_gene: TRBJ2-5
d_gene: NA
v_gene: TRBV7-9
CDR3aa: CASSFRPRQYEETQYF
CDR3nt: TGTGCCAGCAGCTTCCGACCGAGACAGTACGAAGAGACCCAGTACTTC

abundance: few
j_gene: TRBJ1-5
d_gene: NA
v_gene: TRBV28
CDR3aa: CASSLGVGGQPQHF
CDR3nt: TGTGCCAGCAGTCTGGGCGTAGGTGGACAGCCCCAGCATTTT

abundance: few
j_gene: TRBJ2-1
d_gene: TRBD1
v_gene: TRBV15
CDR3aa: CATSGPGTGHNEQFF
CDR3nt: TGTGCCACCAGCGGTCCCGGGACAGGGCACAATGAGCAGTTCTTC

abundance: few
j_gene: TRBJ2-3
d_gene: NA
v_gene: TRBV4-1
CDR3aa: CASSPPGVLVTDTQYF
CDR3nt: TGCGCCAGCAGCCCGCCTGGTGTGCTAGTCACAGATACGCAGTATTTT

abundance: few
j_gene: TRBJ2-3
d_gene: NA
v_gene: TRBV4-2
CDR3aa: CASSPLYTSTDTQYF
CDR3nt: TGTGCCAGCAGCCCACTCTACACCAGCACAGATACGCAGTATTTT

abundance: NA
j_gene: TRBJ2-7
d_gene: NA
v_gene: TRBV7-9
CDR3aa: CASSSRPGDSYEQYF
CDR3nt: TGTGCCAGCAGCTCACGCCCAGGGGACTCCTACGAGCAGTACTTC

abundance: NA
j_gene: TRBJ2-1
d_gene: NA
v_gene: TRBV18
CDR3aa: CASSPPPDNEQFF
CDR3nt: TGTGCCAGCTCACCACCGCCGGACAATGAGCAGTTCTTC

abundance: NA
j_gene: TRBJ2-1
d_gene: NA
v_gene: TRBV5-1
CDR3aa: CASSFYGTYNEQFF
CDR3nt: TGCGCCAGCAGCTTCTACGGAACCTACAATGAGCAGTTCTTC

abundance: NA
j_gene: TRBJ2-2
d_gene: TRBD2
v_gene: TRBV27
CDR3aa: CASIAGGELFF
CDR3nt: TGTGCCAGTATAGCGGGCGGGGAGCTGTTTTTT

abundance: NA
j_gene: TRBJ2-1
d_gene: TRBD2
v_gene: TRBV7-9
CDR3aa: CASSSILAGNSYNEQFF
CDR3nt: TGTGCCAGCAGCTCCATACTAGCGGGGAACTCCTACAATGAGCAGTTCTTC

abundance: NA
j_gene: TRBJ2-2
d_gene: TRBD2
v_gene: TRBV11-2
CDR3aa: CASSLVGSGGATWDTGELFF
CDR3nt: TGTGCCAGCAGCTTAGTCGGAAGCGGGGGGGCCACTTGGGACACCGGGGAGCTGTTTTTT

abundance: NA
j_gene: TRBJ2-5
d_gene: TRBD2
v_gene: TRBV5-6
CDR3aa: CASSLPAGGPVRETQYF
CDR3nt: TGTGCCAGCAGCTTGCCCGCGGGGGGGCCAGTGCGGGAGACCCAGTACTTC

abundance: NA
j_gene: TRBJ1-4
d_gene: TRBD1
v_gene: TRBV6-1
CDR3aa: CASSEPDRGRDEKLFF
CDR3nt: TGTGCCAGCAGTGAGCCAGACAGGGGGCGAGATGAAAAACTGTTTTTT

abundance: NA
j_gene: TRBJ2-1
d_gene: NA
v_gene: TRBV5-1
CDR3aa: CASSLASGALYNEQFF
CDR3nt: TGCGCCAGCAGCTTGGCCTCGGGGGCCCTCTACAATGAGCAGTTCTTC

abundance: NA
j_gene: TRBJ1-5
d_gene: NA
v_gene: TRBV6-1
CDR3aa: CASSESGYSNQPQHF
CDR3nt: TGTGCCAGCAGTGAAAGTGGTTATAGCAATCAGCCCCAGCATTTT

abundance: few
j_gene: TRBJ1-2
d_gene: NA
v_gene: TRBV10-1
CDR3aa: CASSDSPNYGYTF
CDR3nt: TGCGCCAGCAGTGATTCGCCTAACTATGGCTACACCTTC

abundance: few
j_gene: TRBJ2-2
d_gene: NA
v_gene: TRBV7-3
CDR3aa: CASSLGDWGRDTGELFF
CDR3nt: TGTGCCAGCAGCTTAGGGGATTGGGGCCGTGACACCGGGGAGCTGTTTTTT

abundance: once
j_gene: TRBJ1-3
d_gene: NA
v_gene: TRBV5-4
CDR3aa: CASSFGPGENTIYF
CDR3nt: TGTGCCAGCAGCTTCGGCCCTGGTGAAAACACCATATATTTT

abundance: NA
j_gene: TRBJ2-3
d_gene: NA
v_gene: TRBV7-9
CDR3aa: CASSLQEYRTDTQYF
CDR3nt: TGTGCCAGCAGCTTGCAGGAGTACCGCACAGATACGCAGTATTTT

abundance: few
j_gene: TRBJ1-1
d_gene: TRBD1
v_gene: TRBV27
CDR3aa: CASSLGQGLTFTEAFF
CDR3nt: TGTGCCAGCAGTCTCGGACAGGGGTTGACTTTTACTGAAGCTTTCTTT

abundance: few
j_gene: TRBJ2-1
d_gene: TRBD1
v_gene: TRBV5-1
CDR3aa: CASDPTPDRGFPSSYNEQFF
CDR3nt: TGCGCCAGCGATCCCACCCCGGACAGGGGGTTCCCGAGCTCCTACAATGAGCAGTTCTTC

abundance: NA
j_gene: TRBJ2-3
d_gene: NA
v_gene: TRBV4-3
CDR3aa: CASSQDRHHTQYF
CDR3nt: TGCGCCAGCAGCCAAGATCGTCACCATACGCAGTATTTT

abundance: few
j_gene: TRBJ2-5
d_gene: TRBD2
v_gene: TRBV11-2
CDR3aa: CASSLGGTSGEVQRETQYF
CDR3nt: TGTGCCAGCAGCTTAGGGGGGACTAGCGGGGAGGTCCAACGAGAGACCCAGTACTTC

abundance: few
j_gene: TRBJ2-2
d_gene: NA
v_gene: TRBV29-1
CDR3aa: CSGGDQNTGELFF
CDR3nt: TGCAGCGGAGGGGACCAAAACACCGGGGAGCTGTTTTTT